This T cell receptor (beta chain) was recorded in a study of CD8 T cells in Susac syndrome. Points from the study as a whole: The study's TCR sequencing and HLA analysis covered a relatively small number of individuals, and the study acknowledged this.

CDR1 is SGHRS and CDR2 is YFSETQ in the germline V gene. CDR3 size: 14 residues. J was trimmed by 3 bases and V by 4 bases; bases with no gene match: 6. Notes on this clonotype: Its target is unknown.

RNA was extracted with the RNeasy kit, and a quantity of roughly 0.45 to 1 ug was reverse transcribed using random hexamers. The immunoSEQ assay covered 54 Vbeta and 13 Jbeta segments for CDR3. MiXCR was run by TCRdb on the immunoSEQ multiplex PCR reads, yielding one entry per CDR3 protein. The sample carries some 120,000 distinct CDR3 sequences, roughly 96% recorded once. The T cells that were sequenced for TCR beta were CD8+ and CD4+ cells from blood. Sequenced input: CD4+ T cells from PBMCs. The clonotype comes from a human donor in good health. The chain uses TRBV5-1 and TRBJ1-2; 7 bases map to TRBD1. The CDR3 loop is CASSPGQADYGYTF. CDR3 DNA: TGCGCCAGCAGCCCCGGACAGGCCGACTATGGCTACACCTTC.